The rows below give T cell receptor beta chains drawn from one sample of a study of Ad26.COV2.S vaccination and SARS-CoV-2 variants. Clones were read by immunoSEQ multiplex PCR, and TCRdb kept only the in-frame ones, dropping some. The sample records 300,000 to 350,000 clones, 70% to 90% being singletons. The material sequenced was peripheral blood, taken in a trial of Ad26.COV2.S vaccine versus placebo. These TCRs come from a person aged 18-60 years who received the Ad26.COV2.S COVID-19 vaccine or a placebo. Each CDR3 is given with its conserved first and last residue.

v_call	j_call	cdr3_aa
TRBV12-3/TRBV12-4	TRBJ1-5	CASSLMGQPQHF
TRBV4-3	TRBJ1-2	CASSQEFADYGYTF
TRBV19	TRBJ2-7	CATAGTGLFEQYF
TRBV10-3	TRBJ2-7	CAISESKGDEQYF
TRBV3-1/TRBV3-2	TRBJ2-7	CASSQQYEQYF
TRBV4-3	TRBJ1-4	CASSQEVNEKLFF
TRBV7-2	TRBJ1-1	CASSLVAGAEAFF
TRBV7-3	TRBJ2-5	CASSLGGGRQETQYF
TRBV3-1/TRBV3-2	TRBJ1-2	CASSPPLDTNYGYTF
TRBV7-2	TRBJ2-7	CASSLAGPHRGSYEQYF
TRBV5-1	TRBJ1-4	CASRARVTNEKLFF
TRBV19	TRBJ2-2	CASSTSGLAGGLNTGELFF
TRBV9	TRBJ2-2	CASSLGSGELFF
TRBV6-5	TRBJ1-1	CASSFTRTLNPAFF
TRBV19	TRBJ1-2	CASSISTGPYGYTF
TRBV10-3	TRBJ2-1	CAIRPSGVSYNEQFF
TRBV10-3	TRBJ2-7	CAIKGLAGVKQYF
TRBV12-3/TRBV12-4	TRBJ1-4	CASRGMANEKLFF
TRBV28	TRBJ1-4	CASSSSGTENLKLFF
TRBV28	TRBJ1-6	CASSQGTGRVGSSPLHF
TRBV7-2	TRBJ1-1	CASSLGTSGWGPTEAFF
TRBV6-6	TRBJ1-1	CASSYEGRGTEAFF
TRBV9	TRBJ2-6	CASMGAPQAGANVLTF
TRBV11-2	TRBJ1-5	CASPLVNGNQPQHF
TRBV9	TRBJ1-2	CASSVAPGDRGSDGYTF
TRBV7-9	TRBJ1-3	CASSSIAGEVTGNTIYF
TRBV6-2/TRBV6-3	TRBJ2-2	CASSQVRDTGELFF
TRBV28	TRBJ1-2	CASESTGSGYTF
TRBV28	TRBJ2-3	CASNRPGTDTQYF
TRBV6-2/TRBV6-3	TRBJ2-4	CASTPGGAKNIQYF
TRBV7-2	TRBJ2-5	CASSFRGQRHQETQYF
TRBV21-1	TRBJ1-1	CASSHPGGGSTEAFF